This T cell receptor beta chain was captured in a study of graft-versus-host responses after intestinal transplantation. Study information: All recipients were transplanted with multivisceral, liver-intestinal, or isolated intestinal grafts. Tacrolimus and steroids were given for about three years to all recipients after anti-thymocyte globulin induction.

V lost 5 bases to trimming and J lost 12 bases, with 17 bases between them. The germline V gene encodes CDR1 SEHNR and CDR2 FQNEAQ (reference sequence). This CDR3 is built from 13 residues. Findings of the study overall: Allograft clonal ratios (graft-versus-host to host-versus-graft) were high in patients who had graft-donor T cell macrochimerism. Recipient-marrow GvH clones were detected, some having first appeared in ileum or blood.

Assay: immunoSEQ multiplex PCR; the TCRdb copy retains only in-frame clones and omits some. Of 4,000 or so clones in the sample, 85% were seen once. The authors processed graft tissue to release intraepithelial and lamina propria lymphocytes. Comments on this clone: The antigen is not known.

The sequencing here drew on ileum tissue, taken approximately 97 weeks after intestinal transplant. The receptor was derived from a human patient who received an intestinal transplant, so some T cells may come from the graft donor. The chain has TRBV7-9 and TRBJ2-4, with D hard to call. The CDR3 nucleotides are TGTGCCAGCAGCCCTAATATCGTCCACAATCAGTACTTC. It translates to CASSPNIVHNQYF.